One sample yielded the 32 T cell receptor beta chains listed below, sequenced in a study of shared clonotypes between healthy human individuals. Repertoires were generated with immunoSEQ multiplex PCR, while TCRdb's copy carries only in-frame clones and drops some. Of hundreds of thousands of clones in the sample, about 91% were seen once. Naive-designated CD8 cells lacked CD45RO, were positively enriched for CCR7, and omitted terminally differentiated effector memory CD45RA+ cells. The sequencing input was naive CD8+ T cells sorted from blood. Receptors were obtained from a man aged 25-45 years in good health.

The chain uses TRBV14 and TRBJ2-2; maybe TRBD2 (6 bases). The CDR3 has 17 residues. Germline V lookup: CDR1 SGHDN, CDR2 FVKESK. Trimming removed 3 bases from V and 2 bases from J, with 16 bases in between. CDR3 amino acids: CASSHPRGGSNTGELFF. The CDR3 bases are TGTGCCAGCAGCCACCCCAGAGGAGGGAGCAACACCGGGGAGCTGTTTTTT.

This chain joins TRBV2 and TRBJ2-5; 13 bases agree with TRBD2. The DNA matches TRBJ2-7 better at its end, which makes the J call doubtful. This CDR3 region has 14 residues. Germline V gene sequence: CDR1 SNHLY, CDR2 FYNNEI. In DNA, the CDR3 is TGTGCCAGCAGCCGGACTAGCGGGAGCTACGAGCAGTACTTC. Translated, it gives CASSRTSGSYEQYF.

The chain uses TRBV7-2 and TRBJ2-6; maybe TRBD2 (5 bases). CDR3 length: 17 amino acids. Trimming removed 2 bases at V and 3 bases at J, with 14 bases between. Germline CDR1 reads SGHTA; CDR2 reads FQGNSA. The CDR3 is CASSLYSWSGGANVLTF. CDR3 nucleotide sequence: TGTGCCAGCAGCTTATATTCTTGGAGCGGTGGGGCCAACGTCCTGACTTTC.

A single count supports this clone. J is TRBJ2-7 and V is TRBV2, with D uncertain. V lost 1 base to trimming and J lost 0 bases, with 13 bases between them. Germline V CDR1 and CDR2: SNHLY, FYNNEI. The CDR3 totals 16 residues. The CDR3 nucleotides read TGTGCCAGCAGTGAAGGGGATTTTGCGGCCTCCTACGAGCAGTACTTC. Encoded protein: CASSEGDFAASYEQYF.

This clone has only one observation. The genes are TRBV2 and TRBJ2-2, with 8 bases identical to TRBD2. V dropped 1 base and J dropped 5; count of bases not matched to a gene: 15. The CDR3 spans 19 residues. Germline CDR1 SNHLY, CDR2 FYNNEI. CDR3 sequence: CASSEVGSLAGPLTGELFF. CDR3 sequence (DNA): TGTGCCAGCAGTGAAGTCGGGTCTCTAGCGGGCCCCCTAACCGGGGAGCTGTTTTTT.

The rearrangement links TRBV6-1 to TRBJ2-7; unclear D gene. Germline V gives CDR1 MNHNS, CDR2 SASEGT. V was shortened by 2 bases and J by 6 bases, with 17 bases between the two germline ends. CDR3 length: 15 residues. CDR3 sequence reads: CASSEKIRKTAEQYF. DNA of the CDR3: TGTGCCAGCAGTGAAAAGATACGGAAAACGGCCGAGCAGTACTTC.

J is TRBJ2-5 and V is TRBV7-8; the match to TRBD2 covers 13 bases. The V segment lost 5 bases and the J segment 5 bases; nucleotides outside the gene matches: 8. The V gene's germline CDR1 is SGHVS and CDR2 FQNEAQ. The CDR3 is made up of 16 amino acids. This chain's CDR3 is CASSLGLAGVEETQYF. CDR3 sequence (DNA): TGTGCCAGCAGCCTCGGACTAGCGGGAGTGGAGGAGACCCAGTACTTC.

The genes are TRBV27 and TRBJ2-1; D ambiguous. Germline lookup yields CDR1 MNHEY and CDR2 SMNVEV (reference sequence). The CDR3 has 15 residues. Trimming cost V 4 bases and J 0 bases, with 10 bases left between them. This CDR3 reads CASSSRLSSYNEQFF. The CDR3 DNA reads TGTGCCAGCAGTTCACGGTTAAGCTCCTACAATGAGCAGTTCTTC.

This clone was detected a few times. The chain carries TRBV5-6 and TRBJ1-5; D is unresolved. Germline CDR1 is SGHDT and CDR2 is YYEEEE. Trimming pared 3 bases from V and 11 bases from J, leaving 21 bases between. This CDR3 region has 15 residues. CDR3 sequence: CASSSRGQDLASQHF. In DNA form, the CDR3 reads TGTGCCAGCAGCTCCCGAGGGCAGGACCTGGCGTCCCAGCATTTT.

This clone was seen once. V is TRBV4-3 and J is TRBJ2-1; D perhaps matches TRBD2 (6 bases). There are 17 residues in the CDR3. The germline gives CDR1 LGHNA, CDR2 YSLEER. Trimming took off 4 bases at V and 5 bases at J, with 21 bases between the two ends. The CDR3 nucleotides read TGCGCCAGCAGCCTGGGGGACTGGGAGATTGGCGACAATGAGCAGTTCTTC. This gives the protein CASSLGDWEIGDNEQFF.

The chain combines TRBV5-1 with TRBJ2-7; TRBD1 matches at 8 bases. The V gene's germline CDR1 is SGHRS and CDR2 YFSETQ. The J segment lost 1 base and the V segment lost 4 bases, leaving 4 bases of the junction unmatched. The CDR3 totals 14 residues. The CDR3 here is CASSRTGGSYEQYF. As DNA, the CDR3 is TGCGCCAGCAGCCGAACAGGGGGGTCCTACGAGCAGTACTTC. Supplemented by reference TRBV5-1 and TRBJ2-7, the full variable domain reads KAGVTQTPRYLIKTRGQQVTLSCSPISGHRSVSWYQQTPGQGLQFLFEYFSETQRNKGNFPGRFSGRQFSNSRSEMNVSTLELGDSALYLCASSRTGGSYEQYFGPGTRLTVT.

The V gene is TRBV9, the J gene TRBJ1-5, with a tentative D call TRBD1 (6 bases). The CDR3 spans 17 residues. CDR1 SGDLS and CDR2 YYNGEE come from the germline V gene. V was cut by 0 bases and J by 2 bases, with 15 bases left in between. The CDR3 region has the DNA TGTGCCAGCAGCGTAGGTGCCGGGGGCGCGGGCAATCAGCCCCAGCATTTT. Translated: CASSVGAGGAGNQPQHF.

This rearrangement joins TRBV7-8 to TRBJ2-1, with 9 positions matching TRBD2. This CDR3 comprises 15 residues. Germline trimming cut 6 bases from V and 6 bases from J; bases unmatched to any gene: 9. Per germline, CDR1 SGHVS and CDR2 FQNEAQ. The CDR3 bases are TGTGCCAGCAGGGACGTAGCGGGAGCCGGCAATGAGCAGTTCTTC. Its translation: CASRDVAGAGNEQFF.

This clone was observed a handful of times. This chain connects TRBV11-2 to TRBJ2-7, with unresolved D. The V end was cut by 7 bases, the J end by 6 bases, with 19 bases between. Per the germline V gene, CDR1 is SGHAT and CDR2 is FQNNGV. The CDR3 is 14 amino acids. DNA for the CDR3: TGTGCCAGCATCAACGCAGGAAACCTTGGCGAGCAGTACTTC. As protein: CASINAGNLGEQYF.

The chain combines TRBV5-1 with TRBJ2-7, with D perhaps TRBD2 (5 bases). V was trimmed by 0 bases and J by 2 bases, leaving 12 bases between them. Germline V lookup: CDR1 SGHRS, CDR2 YFSETQ. The CDR3 has 15 residues. The CDR3 here is CASSLAEGVAYEQYF. The CDR3, as DNA: TGCGCCAGCAGCTTGGCCGAGGGCGTAGCCTACGAGCAGTACTTC. The whole variable domain, remainder taken from reference TRBV5-1 and TRBJ2-7, is KAGVTQTPRYLIKTRGQQVTLSCSPISGHRSVSWYQQTPGQGLQFLFEYFSETQRNKGNFPGRFSGRQFSNSRSEMNVSTLELGDSALYLCASSLAEGVAYEQYFGPGTRLTVT.

In the case of this clone: Other nucleotide sequences from this sample produce the same CDR3. The CDR3 here is CASSPRDRGLYEQYF. DNA of the CDR3: TGTGCCAGCAGCCCTCGGGACAGGGGGCTGTACGAGCAGTACTTC. This chain uses TRBV9 with TRBJ2-7; the match to TRBD1 covers 12 bases. The ends lost 4 bases at V and 4 bases at J; junction bases unmatched: 6. Germline CDR1 reads SGDLS; CDR2 reads YYNGEE. This CDR3 spans 15 amino acids.

V is TRBV27 and J is TRBJ2-1; 12 bases match TRBD1. With 5 bases clipped from V and 4 bases from J, the junction kept 27 bases outside the gene matches. The CDR3 is 23 amino acids. CDR1 and CDR2 (germline): MNHEY, SMNVEV (reference sequence). The DNA for the CDR3 is TGTGCCAGCAGTAAAGTGCTATCCGGGACAGGGGGCTTTGCGGGAGGGCGATACAATGAGCAGTTCTTC. As protein: CASSKVLSGTGGFAGGRYNEQFF.

This clone was seen a handful of times. The chain carries TRBV7-9 and TRBJ1-4; D is perhaps TRBD1 (6 bases). Germline values: CDR1 SEHNR, CDR2 FQNEAQ (reference sequence). V dropped 5 bases and J dropped 8 bases, with 21 bases sitting between them. The length of the CDR3 is 16 residues. The chain's CDR3 is CASSPPPHRVREKLFF. CDR3 sequence (DNA): TGTGCCAGCAGCCCACCACCGCACAGGGTTCGGGAAAAACTGTTTTTT.

V is TRBV7-6 and J is TRBJ2-5; D is unclear. Germline V CDR1 and CDR2: SGHVS, FNYEAQ. The V gene lost 6 bases and the J gene lost 4 bases, with 9 bases spanning the gap. The CDR3 length is 12 residues. The CDR3, as DNA: TGTGCCAGCAGGCACATTGGAGAGACCCAGTACTTC. Encoded protein: CASRHIGETQYF.

About this clone itself: The sample contains more than one DNA sequence encoding this CDR3. The chain combines TRBV11-2 with TRBJ2-7; D unclear. This CDR3 comprises 13 residues. Trimming removed 0 bases at V and 2 bases at J, with 5 bases between. In germline, CDR1 is SGHAT, CDR2 FQNNGV. CDR3 sequence: CASSLELTYEQYF. The CDR3 nucleotides are TGTGCCAGCAGCTTAGAGCTAACCTACGAGCAGTACTTC.

This sequence joins TRBV6-5 and TRBJ2-1; no reliable D call. CDR1 MNHEY and CDR2 SVGAGI come from the germline V gene. The CDR3 runs to 13 residues. V lost 6 bases to trimming and J lost 6 bases, with 12 bases between them. For the CDR3, the DNA is TGTGCCAGCAGCCTGGGGTCAGGCAATGAGCAGTTCTTC. It encodes CASSLGSGNEQFF.

The chain employs TRBV7-2 and TRBJ2-2; TRBD2 agrees at 12 bases. Trimming removed 4 bases from V and 7 bases from J; junction bases left unmatched: 13. Germline CDR1 is SGHTA and CDR2 is FQGNSA. The CDR3 loop spans 18 amino acids. Here the CDR3 reads CASSYGLAGTKRGGELFF. DNA for the CDR3: TGTGCCAGCAGCTATGGACTAGCGGGAACCAAACGGGGCGGGGAGCTGTTTTTT.

J is TRBJ1-1 and V is TRBV6-5; possibly TRBD1 for D (6 bases). V gave up 5 bases and J gave up 3 bases, with 7 bases separating them. The CDR3 covers 12 residues. The V gene's germline CDR1 is MNHEY and CDR2 SVGAGI. The CDR3 nucleotides read TGTGCCAGCAGTGACAGGTACACTGAAGCTTTCTTT. As protein: CASSDRYTEAFF.

V gene TRBV9 combines with J gene TRBJ2-1; D is possibly TRBD2 (5 bases). In germline, CDR1 is SGDLS, CDR2 YYNGEE. The CDR3 runs to 13 residues. Deletions cut 3 bases from V and 6 bases from J, with 10 bases between. The CDR3 DNA follows: TGTGCCAGCAGCGCCTGGGAGTTCAATGAGCAGTTCTTC. This codes for CASSAWEFNEQFF. The whole variable domain, filled in from reference TRBV9 and TRBJ2-1, reads DSGVTQTPKHLITATGQRVTLRCSPRSGDLSVYWYQQSLDQGLQFLIQYYNGEERAKGNILERFSAQQFPDLHSELNLSSLELGDSALYFCASSAWEFNEQFFGPGTRLTVL.

The V gene is TRBV6-5, the J gene TRBJ1-4; possibly TRBD1 for D (6 bases). The CDR3 totals 14 residues. The germline V and J ends were trimmed by 6 bases and 2 bases, with 10 bases remaining between them. Germline-derived CDR1 and CDR2 are MNHEY and SVGAGI. The CDR3 DNA is TGTGCCAGCAGCCCCAGGGGCACTAATGAAAAACTGTTTTTT. This gives the protein CASSPRGTNEKLFF.

This chain joins TRBV28 and TRBJ2-2, with unresolved D. The CDR3 loop spans 16 amino acids. Germline V gene data show CDR1 as MDHEN and CDR2 as SYDVKM. Trimming removed 3 bases at V and 0 bases at J, with 11 bases between. CDR3 in amino acids: CASSFVRVSNTGELFF. CDR3 in DNA: TGTGCCAGCAGTTTTGTTAGGGTTTCGAACACCGGGGAGCTGTTTTTT.

This sequence joins TRBV29-1 and TRBJ2-7; D perhaps matches TRBD1 (5 bases). Germline loops: CDR1 SQVTM, CDR2 ANQGSEA. The V and J ends lost 1 base and 3 bases respectively, with 10 bases between them. CDR3 length equals 13 residues. The CDR3 region is CSVEGTTVYEQYF. CDR3 DNA sequence: TGCAGCGTTGAAGGGACAACGGTCTACGAGCAGTACTTC.

V usage is TRBV5-4 and J usage is TRBJ2-7; 9 bases line up with TRBD1. CDR1 and CDR2 from the germline V gene are SGHNT and YYREEE (reference sequence). This CDR3 is 14 amino acids long. Trimming at V came to 4 bases and at J to 5 bases, leaving 7 bases not matched to a gene. The CDR3 spells CASSPWTGVHEQYF. CDR3 nucleotides: TGTGCCAGCAGCCCCTGGACAGGGGTCCACGAGCAGTACTTC.

The chain recombines TRBV11-2 with TRBJ2-7; D is undetermined. Germline-derived CDR1 and CDR2 are SGHAT and FQNNGV. V gave up 1 base and J gave up 6 bases, with 19 bases separating them. CDR3 length: 16 residues. CDR3 region: CASSLGSPTSATEQYF. DNA for the CDR3: TGTGCCAGCAGCTTAGGGAGTCCGACTTCCGCCACCGAGCAGTACTTC.

The chain links TRBV28 to TRBJ2-7; D is possibly TRBD1 (5 bases). The CDR3 consists of 14 residues. Germline V gene sequence: CDR1 MDHEN, CDR2 SYDVKM. Trimming cost V 2 bases and J 4 bases, with 12 bases left between them. The CDR3 coding sequence is TGTGCCAGCAGTTTAATAGGGGTTGAATACGAGCAGTACTTC. The encoded protein is CASSLIGVEYEQYF.

The J gene is TRBJ2-7, the V gene TRBV7-3; D tentatively fits TRBD1 or TRBD2 (5 bases each). The V end lost 5 bases, the J end lost 3 bases, and 11 bases lay between the germline ends. The CDR3 covers 13 residues. The germline gives CDR1 SGHTA, CDR2 FQGTGA. The CDR3 DNA reads TGTGCCAGCAGCCCCTGGGACGGCTACGAGCAGTACTTC. Translation: CASSPWDGYEQYF.

This clone appeared a few times. The sample holds other DNA sequences that translate to the same CDR3. V usage is TRBV5-1 and J usage is TRBJ2-7; no clear D gene. Germline CDR1 reads SGHRS; CDR2 reads YFSETQ. The CDR3 totals 12 residues. Trimming shortened V by 0 bases and J by 4 bases, and 5 bases separated the two germline ends. The CDR3 protein is CASSLVGYEQYF. As DNA, the CDR3 is TGCGCCAGCAGCTTGGTGGGTTACGAGCAGTACTTC.